The 25 T cell receptor beta chains below come from one sample, sequenced in a study of T cells in localized non-small cell lung cancer. Sequencing was performed with immunoSEQ multiplex PCR; in TCRdb, only in-frame clones are kept and a portion is missing. The table lists about 3,000 clones, around 26% of them singletons. This sample comprised lung tumor tissue, obtained before any cancer treatment. The receptor source for this set is a man between 40 and 75 years old with stage I lung adenocarcinoma.

In this sample, this clone turned up many times. This chain uses TRBV7-1 with TRBJ2-1; D is uncertain. TRBV7-1 is an ORF for which the function is uncertain. The CDR3 consists of 13 residues. The V end lost 4 bases, the J end lost 8 bases, and 12 bases lay between the germline ends. CDR3 nucleotides: TGTGCCAGCAGCTTAGAGTTGCGCCATGAGCAGTTCTTC. Its translation is CASSLELRHEQFF.

This clone was counted a few times. The chain uses TRBV6-8 and TRBJ1-5; D gene unclear. This CDR3 spans 13 amino acids. Per the germline V gene, CDR1 is MNHGY and CDR2 is SAAAGT. Deletions cut 6 bases from V and 0 bases from J, with 6 bases between. This chain's CDR3 is CASRLFSNQPQHF. The CDR3 nucleotides are TGTGCCAGCAGGCTTTTTAGCAATCAGCCCCAGCATTTT.

CDR3 DNA sequence: TGTGCCAGCAGCCCGACAGGGGGTAATTCACCCCTCCACTTT. This sequence encodes CASSPTGGNSPLHF. The chain is built from TRBV28 and TRBJ1-6; TRBD1 agrees at 9 bases. The CDR3 totals 14 residues. The germline gives CDR1 MDHEN, CDR2 SYDVKM. J gave up 6 bases and V 6 bases, and 3 bases lay outside the gene matches.

This clone ranks as medium-sized. This sequence joins TRBV11-3 and TRBJ2-5, with 10 bases identical to TRBD2. CDR1 and CDR2 (germline): SGHNT, YENEEA. V lost 5 bases and J lost 4; bases outside the gene matches: 13. This CDR3 contains 17 residues. This chain's CDR3 is CASSLGASGGQGETQYF. The DNA of the CDR3 is TGTGCCAGCAGCCTAGGGGCTAGCGGGGGCCAGGGAGAGACCCAGTACTTC.

CDR3 DNA sequence: TGTGCCAGCAGCTTAGGTAGGGGCGCTCCCTATGAGCAGTTCTTC. It is translated as CASSLGRGAPYEQFF. V and J are TRBV11-3 and TRBJ2-1; the D gene is possibly TRBD1 (5 bases). V lost 1 base, J lost 8 bases, and 15 bases lay in between. This CDR3 comprises 15 residues. Germline values: CDR1 SGHNT, CDR2 YENEEA.

This clone was counted once. This sequence joins TRBV28 and TRBJ1-1, with TRBD1 as a possible D gene (6 bases). This CDR3 has 14 amino acids. Trimming took off 4 bases at V and 3 bases at J, with 12 bases between the two ends. Germline V lookup: CDR1 MDHEN, CDR2 SYDVKM. CDR3 nucleotides: TGTGCCAGCAGTTCACCAGGGGTATACACTGAAGCTTTCTTT. It encodes CASSSPGVYTEAFF.

J is TRBJ1-1 and V is TRBV30; D is unresolved. V lost 0 bases to trimming and J lost 4 bases, with 9 bases between them. Germline loops: CDR1 GTSNPN, CDR2 SVGIG (reference sequence). This CDR3 contains 13 residues. The CDR3 here is CAWSVQPGTEAFF. The CDR3 DNA is TGTGCCTGGAGTGTACAGCCAGGCACTGAAGCTTTCTTT.

This clone is labeled as medium-sized. The genes are TRBV6-8 and TRBJ1-1; D is unclear. CDR1 and CDR2 (germline): MNHGY, SAAAGT. This CDR3 comprises 15 residues. The ends were cut back, 6 bases at V and 0 bases at J, with 14 bases in the middle. DNA of the CDR3: TGTGCCAGCAGGTCCGCCCTGATGATGAACACTGAAGCTTTCTTT. Translation: CASRSALMMNTEAFF.

J is TRBJ1-6 and V is TRBV18; no reliable D call. This CDR3 spans 14 amino acids. CDR1 KGHSH and CDR2 LQKENI come from the germline V gene. Trimming left V 8 bases short and J 3 bases short, with 11 bases between. The CDR3 loop is CASSWTGYNSPLHF. CDR3 coding DNA: TGTGCCAGCAGTTGGACGGGCTATAATTCACCCCTCCACTTT.

The V gene is TRBV11-3, the J gene TRBJ2-3, with 7 nucleotides matching TRBD1. This CDR3 comprises 17 residues. V shed 3 bases, J shed 2 bases, and the junction held 11 bases outside the gene matches. Germline V CDR1 and CDR2: SGHNT, YENEEA. The CDR3: CASSFRHRGVNTDTQYF. The CDR3 DNA is TGTGCCAGCAGCTTCAGGCACAGGGGCGTGAACACAGATACGCAGTATTTT. The whole variable domain, remainder taken from reference TRBV11-3 and TRBJ2-3, is EAGVVQSPRYKIIEKKQPVAFWCNPISGHNTLYWYLQNLGQGPELLIRYENEEAVDDSQLPKDRFSAERLKGVDSTLKIQPAELGDSAVYLCASSFRHRGVNTDTQYFGPGTRLTVL.

This chain uses TRBV6-8 with TRBJ1-5; D remains unclear. This CDR3 contains 15 residues. The V and J ends lost 9 bases and 4 bases respectively, with 19 bases between them. Germline assignment: CDR1 MNHGY and CDR2 SAAAGT. The CDR3 sequence is CASSGIGDFNQPQHF. DNA of the CDR3: TGTGCCAGTAGTGGTATCGGAGACTTTAATCAGCCCCAGCATTTT.

This sequence joins TRBV1 and TRBJ1-4; TRBD1 is the table's D call and was not checked against the DNA. TRBV1 is flagged as a pseudogene. CDR3 length equals 15 residues. In DNA form, the CDR3 reads TGCGCCAGCAGCCTCCCTAGGGGGCAAGATGAAAAACTGTTTTTT. Its protein is CASSLPRGQDEKLFF.

This clone is a singleton in its sample. V gene TRBV28 combines with J gene TRBJ1-1; 8 positions agree with TRBD1. This CDR3 spans 14 amino acids. Germline assignment: CDR1 MDHEN and CDR2 SYDVKM. Trimming took 6 bases from V and 1 from J; bases not matched to a gene: 4. The CDR3 region has the DNA TGTGCCAGCAGCGCCGGACAGGGGAACACTGAAGCTTTCTTT. Amino acid sequence: CASSAGQGNTEAFF.

The rearrangement joins TRBV6-4 to TRBJ2-3, with no clear D. Germline loops: CDR1 MRHNA, CDR2 SNTAGT. This CDR3 is built from 14 residues. V dropped 3 bases and J dropped 1 base, with 8 bases sitting between them. The CDR3 coding sequence is TGTGCCAGCAGTGAAATTTCCGGCACAGATACGCAGTATTTT. Amino acids: CASSEISGTDTQYF.

The CDR3 DNA is TGTGCCAGCACCACCGGGACAGATTTTTACACCGGGGAGCTGTTTTTT. This codes for CASTTGTDFYTGELFF. The chain recombines TRBV11-3 with TRBJ2-2; TRBD1 aligns across 7 bases. V lost 7 bases and J lost 3; bases outside the gene matches: 11. There are 16 residues in the CDR3. The V gene's germline CDR1 is SGHNT and CDR2 YENEEA. The variable domain in full, with the rest retrieved from reference TRBV11-3 and TRBJ2-2, is EAGVVQSPRYKIIEKKQPVAFWCNPISGHNTLYWYLQNLGQGPELLIRYENEEAVDDSQLPKDRFSAERLKGVDSTLKIQPAELGDSAVYLCASTTGTDFYTGELFFGEGSRLTVL.

The chain combines TRBV11-3 with TRBJ1-4; 9 bases map to TRBD1. V trimming: 2 bases; J trimming: 8 bases; junction bases outside the gene matches: 3. The CDR3 is 14 residues long. Germline V CDR1 and CDR2: SGHNT, YENEEA. This CDR3 reads CASSLTGGGEKLFF. CDR3 nucleotide sequence: TGTGCCAGCAGCTTAACAGGGGGCGGAGAAAAACTGTTTTTT.

V usage is TRBV29-1 and J usage is TRBJ1-3, with D perhaps TRBD1 (6 bases). The CDR3 is made up of 13 amino acids. Germline-derived CDR1 and CDR2 are SQVTM and ANQGSEA. V gave up 3 bases and J gave up 8 bases, with 14 bases separating them. The chain's CDR3 is CSVDEGGLDTIYF. CDR3 coding DNA: TGCAGCGTTGATGAGGGGGGCCTAGACACCATATATTTT. The full variable domain, in which reference TRBV29-1 and TRBJ1-3 provide the parts outside the CDR3, is SAVISQKPSRDICQRGTSLTIQCQVDSQVTMMFWYRQQPGQSLTLIATANQGSEATYESGFVIDKFPISRPNLTFSTLTVSNMSPEDSSIYLCSVDEGGLDTIYFGEGSWLTVV.

This clone is labeled as medium-sized (0.01 to 0.1%). DNA for the CDR3: TGTGCCAGCAGTAAAACCGGCCCAGGAACTGAAGCTTTCTTT. This gives the protein CASSKTGPGTEAFF. This rearrangement joins TRBV9 to TRBJ1-1; D call uncertain. Trimming took 5 bases from V and 5 from J, leaving 16 bases between them. From germline, CDR1 is SGDLS and CDR2 YYNGEE. This CDR3 comprises 14 residues.

The rearrangement uses TRBV18 and TRBJ2-2; possibly TRBD1 for D (6 bases). The CDR3 is 16 residues long. Trimming cost V 5 bases and J 3 bases, with 16 bases left between them. The V gene's germline CDR1 is KGHSH and CDR2 LQKENI. In DNA form, the CDR3 reads TGTGCCAGCTCAGCCAGACAGGTCCGTCACACCGGGGAGCTGTTTTTT. Residues: CASSARQVRHTGELFF.

The rearrangement joins TRBV30 to TRBJ1-1, with D maybe TRBD1 (6 bases). CDR1 and CDR2 from the germline V gene are GTSNPN and SVGIG (reference sequence). CDR3 length: 12 amino acids. V was trimmed by 8 bases and J by 1 base, leaving 11 bases between them. CDR3 sequence reads: CAHQQGNTEAFF. CDR3 DNA: TGTGCCCACCAACAGGGGAACACTGAAGCTTTCTTT. The full variable domain, completed using reference TRBV30 and TRBJ1-1, is SQTIHQWPATLVQPVGSPLSLECTVEGTSNPNLYWYRQAAGRGLQLLFYSVGIGQISSEVPQNLSASRPQDRQFILSSKKLLLSDSGFYLCAHQQGNTEAFFGQGTRLTVV.

The V and J genes are TRBV18 and TRBJ2-5; TRBD1 agrees at 7 bases. The V gene end was trimmed by 6 bases and the J gene end by 0 bases; junction bases not matched to a gene: 7. Germline-derived CDR1 and CDR2 are KGHSH and LQKENI. The CDR3 runs to 15 residues. The CDR3 DNA reads as TGTGCCAGCTCCCCCCCAGACAGGGACCAAGAGACCCAGTACTTC. Protein: CASSPPDRDQETQYF.

The rearrangement uses TRBV19 and TRBJ1-1; 9 bases map to TRBD1. V gave up 5 bases and J gave up 0 bases; unmatched junction bases: 7. CDR3 length: 16 residues. Germline V gives CDR1 LNHDA, CDR2 SQIVND (reference sequence). Here the CDR3 reads CASSSATGGMNTEAFF. The CDR3 nucleotides are TGTGCCAGTAGTTCAGCGACAGGGGGGATGAACACTGAAGCTTTCTTT.

This clone has more than one count but fewer than ten. The V gene is TRBV9, the J gene TRBJ1-3; D unclear. Trimming stripped 4 bases from V and 4 bases from J, with 12 bases between. Germline assignment: CDR1 SGDLS and CDR2 YYNGEE. The CDR3 is 14 residues long. CDR3 residues: CASSPSRGGNTIYF. DNA of the CDR3: TGTGCCAGCAGCCCGTCGCGCGGCGGAAACACCATATATTTT. Full variable domain (outside the CDR3, taken from reference TRBV9 and TRBJ1-3): DSGVTQTPKHLITATGQRVTLRCSPRSGDLSVYWYQQSLDQGLQFLIQYYNGEERAKGNILERFSAQQFPDLHSELNLSSLELGDSALYFCASSPSRGGNTIYFGEGSWLTVV.

In its sample, this clone ranks as medium-sized. V gene TRBV6-8 combines with J gene TRBJ2-7, with D unclear. Germline CDR1 is MNHGY and CDR2 is SAAAGT. This CDR3 spans 14 amino acids. Trimming removed 6 bases from V and 5 bases from J, with 17 bases in between. CDR3 in DNA: TGTGCCAGCAGACCCATCTCAGGATCGCACGAGCAGTACTTC. This gives the protein CASRPISGSHEQYF.

Sample share makes this clone medium-sized (0.01 to 0.1%). This CDR3 reads CASSSPGNNSPLHF. In DNA form, the CDR3 reads TGTGCCAGCAGTTCCCCAGGGAATAATTCACCCCTCCACTTT. The chain joins TRBV6-8 to TRBJ1-6; D may be TRBD1 (5 bases). The germline V gene encodes CDR1 MNHGY and CDR2 SAAAGT. V shed 4 bases and J shed 5 bases, with 9 bases lying between them. The CDR3 contains 14 residues.